The 17 T cell receptor beta chains below come from one sample, sequenced in a study of blood T cell repertoires in COVID-19. The protocol was immunoSEQ multiplex PCR, while the TCRdb copy is restricted to in-frame clones and leaves out a portion. The sample has some 89,000 clones, around 85% seen once. Sequenced material: peripheral blood. Every receptor here comes from a man aged 65-85 years with acute or convalescent COVID-19.

The V and J genes are TRBV27 and TRBJ2-6; 10 positions agree with TRBD1. Losses at the gene ends were 2 bases for V and 1 base for J; bases not matched to a gene: 5. The CDR3 spans 18 residues. The V gene's germline CDR1 is MNHEY and CDR2 SMNVEV (reference sequence). CDR3 nucleotides: TGTGCCAGCAGTTTAAGTTGGACAGGGGGTTCTGGGGCCAACGTCCTGACTTTC. Its translation is CASSLSWTGGSGANVLTF.

A word on this clone: The sample holds other DNA sequences that translate to the same CDR3. The chain recombines TRBV28 with TRBJ1-5; the match to TRBD1 covers 8 bases. V lost 8 bases to trimming and J lost 7 bases; unmatched junction nucleotides: 13. Per germline, CDR1 MDHEN and CDR2 SYDVKM. There are 15 residues in the CDR3. CDR3 protein: CASGESSGGGQPQHF. In DNA form, the CDR3 reads TGTGCCAGCGGAGAATCCTCAGGGGGCGGGCAGCCCCAGCATTTT.

The sample holds one count of this clone. The V gene is TRBV6-1, the J gene TRBJ2-3, with D maybe TRBD2 (7 bases). The V gene's germline CDR1 is MNHNS and CDR2 SASEGT. This CDR3 spans 13 amino acids. Trimming stripped 4 bases from V and 11 bases from J, with 16 bases between. The CDR3 spells CASSVLGGEGQYF. CDR3 bases: TGTGCCAGCAGTGTACTAGGGGGGGAGGGGCAGTATTTT.

The chain employs TRBV5-3 and TRBJ1-3; 11 bases are a match to TRBD1. TRBV5-3 counts as an open reading frame of uncertain function. The V gene end was trimmed by 5 bases and the J gene end by 8 bases; junction bases not matched to a gene: 6. The CDR3 consists of 14 residues. The CDR3 reads CARRSGTGGYTIYF. In DNA form, the CDR3 reads TGTGCCAGAAGGTCCGGGACAGGGGGGTACACCATATATTTT.

This chain's CDR3 is CASRAGTGNLQPQHF. CDR3 nucleotides: TGTGCCAGCAGAGCCGGGACAGGGAACCTTCAGCCCCAGCATTTT. The chain employs TRBV28 and TRBJ1-5; 9 bases line up with TRBD1. The CDR3 has 15 amino acids. In germline, CDR1 is MDHEN, CDR2 SYDVKM. With 6 bases clipped from V and 6 bases from J, the junction kept 9 bases outside the gene matches.

This chain uses TRBV5-1 with TRBJ2-3; 7 positions agree with TRBD1. The germline gives CDR1 SGHRS, CDR2 YFSETQ. V lost 4 bases and J lost 0; bases outside the gene matches: 5. CDR3 size: 15 residues. The CDR3 is CASSPGQLSTDTQYF. CDR3 DNA: TGCGCCAGCAGCCCGGGACAGTTGAGCACAGATACGCAGTATTTT.

The V gene is TRBV18, the J gene TRBJ2-7, with 7 positions matching TRBD2. The CDR3 totals 16 residues. Germline trimming cut 0 bases from V and 0 bases from J; bases unmatched to any gene: 5. In germline, CDR1 is KGHSH, CDR2 LQKENI. As DNA, the CDR3 is TGTGCCAGCTCACCACCGGGGAGGGGCTCCTCCTACGAGCAGTACTTC. Its translation is CASSPPGRGSSYEQYF.

The chain employs TRBV5-1 and TRBJ2-2; D possibly corresponds to TRBD1 (5 bases). Germline CDR1 and CDR2: SGHRS and YFSETQ. V lost 4 bases to trimming and J lost 4 bases, with 14 bases between them. CDR3 length equals 15 residues. CDR3 sequence: CASSVDSHGTGELFF. Here the CDR3 DNA reads TGCGCCAGCAGCGTCGACAGCCACGGCACCGGGGAGCTGTTTTTT.

This chain uses TRBV28 with TRBJ2-7; D uncertain. The CDR3 covers 12 residues. The ends were cut back, 2 bases at V and 5 bases at J, with 7 bases in the middle. Germline CDR1 MDHEN, CDR2 SYDVKM. CDR3 sequence reads: CASSLIGHEQYF. CDR3 nucleotides: TGTGCCAGCAGTTTAATTGGGCACGAGCAGTACTTC.

For the CDR3, the DNA is TGTGCCAGCAGCCCAGGCTATGGCTACACCTTC. Protein: CASSPGYGYTF. This chain uses TRBV3-1 (or the pseudogene TRBV3-2) with TRBJ1-2; D is ambiguous. The CDR3 covers 11 residues. V lost 4 bases and J 4 bases, leaving 4 bases between the germline ends. Germline CDR1 is LGHDT and CDR2 is YNNKEL (reference sequence).

V gene TRBV6-5 combines with J gene TRBJ1-4; TRBD1 is a possible D gene (5 bases). Between the trimmed V and J ends, which lost 6 bases and 8 bases, there was a span of 13 bases. The CDR3 is 13 residues long. Germline CDR1 MNHEY, CDR2 SVGAGI. DNA for the CDR3: TGTGCCAGCAGCCCCCGGGGGGACGAAAAACTGTTTTTT. This codes for CASSPRGDEKLFF.

The V call is TRBV15, the J call TRBJ1-2; D is unresolved. Germline loops: CDR1 LNHNV, CDR2 YYDKDF (reference sequence). CDR3 length: 14 residues. The V gene lost 0 bases and the J gene lost 2 bases, with 7 bases spanning the gap. CDR3 region: CATSREQQNYGYTF. DNA of the CDR3: TGTGCCACCAGCAGAGAACAACAGAACTATGGCTACACCTTC.

The J gene is TRBJ2-2, the V gene TRBV19; D unresolved. Trimming took off 5 bases at V and 4 bases at J, with 14 bases between the two ends. This CDR3 spans 15 amino acids. Germline V gene lookup returns CDR1 LNHDA and CDR2 SQIVND (reference sequence). In DNA, the CDR3 is TGTGCCAGTAGTCCGGCCGGTAGGAGCACCGGGGAGCTGTTTTTT. As protein: CASSPAGRSTGELFF.

The chain employs TRBV7-8 and TRBJ1-1; D is unclear. The CDR3 has 11 amino acids. CDR1 is SGHVS, CDR2 FQNEAQ, per germline. V was shortened by 5 bases and J by 5 bases, with 6 bases between the two germline ends. As DNA, the CDR3 is TGTGCCAGCAGCCCCGTAACTGAAGCTTTCTTT. Translating it yields CASSPVTEAFF.

The genes are TRBV29-1 and TRBJ2-6; 7 bases map to TRBD1. CDR1 and CDR2 from the germline V gene are SQVTM and ANQGSEA. After removal of 4 bases from V and 0 bases from J, the junction contained 0 bases not matched to a gene. The CDR3 loop spans 14 amino acids. The DNA of the CDR3 is TGCAGCGTTGGGGACAGCTCTGGGGCCAACGTCCTGACTTTC. This encodes CSVGDSSGANVLTF.

The chain links TRBV5-4 to TRBJ2-5; TRBD2 is a possible D gene (5 bases). The CDR3 covers 13 residues. V was pared by 0 bases and J by 3 bases, with 6 bases between. The germline CDR1 and CDR2 sequences are SGHNT and YYREEE (reference sequence). The CDR3 coding sequence is TGTGCCAGCAGCTTGGCGGGGAAAGAGACCCAGTACTTC. Amino acid sequence: CASSLAGKETQYF.

This chain joins TRBV5-6 and TRBJ1-2; tentatively, D is TRBD1 (5 bases). Per germline, CDR1 SGHDT and CDR2 YYEEEE. V was pared by 6 bases and J by 0 bases, with 12 bases between. CDR3 length: 14 residues. CDR3 protein: CASTRQFANYGYTF. The CDR3, as DNA: TGTGCCAGCACCAGACAGTTTGCTAACTATGGCTACACCTTC.